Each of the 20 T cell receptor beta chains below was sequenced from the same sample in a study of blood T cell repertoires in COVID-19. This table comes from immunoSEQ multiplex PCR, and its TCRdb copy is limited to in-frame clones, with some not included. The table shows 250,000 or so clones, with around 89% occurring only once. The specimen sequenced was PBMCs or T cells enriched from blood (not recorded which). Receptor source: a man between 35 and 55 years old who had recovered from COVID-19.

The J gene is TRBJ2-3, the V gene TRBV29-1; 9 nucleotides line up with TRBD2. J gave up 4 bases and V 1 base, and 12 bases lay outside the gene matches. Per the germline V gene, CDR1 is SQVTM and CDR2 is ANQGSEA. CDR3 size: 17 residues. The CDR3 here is CSVEVDGTSFFSDTQYF. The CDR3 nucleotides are TGCAGCGTTGAAGTAGACGGGACTAGCTTCTTTTCAGATACGCAGTATTTT.

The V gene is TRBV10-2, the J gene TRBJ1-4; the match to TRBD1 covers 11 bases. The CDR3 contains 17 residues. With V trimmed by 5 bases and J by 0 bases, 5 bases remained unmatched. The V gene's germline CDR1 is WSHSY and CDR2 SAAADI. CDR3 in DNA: TGCGCCAGCAGTTTCGGACAGGGGGCTGCAACTAATGAAAAACTGTTTTTT. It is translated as CASSFGQGAATNEKLFF.

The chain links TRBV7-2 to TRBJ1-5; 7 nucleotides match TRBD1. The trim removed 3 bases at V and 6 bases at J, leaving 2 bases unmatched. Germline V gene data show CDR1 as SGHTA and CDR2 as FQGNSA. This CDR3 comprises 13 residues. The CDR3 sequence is CASSLTGTQPQHF. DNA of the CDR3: TGTGCCAGCAGCTTGACAGGGACTCAGCCCCAGCATTTT.

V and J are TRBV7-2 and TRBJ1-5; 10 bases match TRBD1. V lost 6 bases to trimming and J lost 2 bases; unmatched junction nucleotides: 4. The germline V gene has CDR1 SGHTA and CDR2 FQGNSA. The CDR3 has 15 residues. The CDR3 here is CASSLTGGGNQPQHF. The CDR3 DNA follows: TGTGCCAGCAGTCTGACAGGGGGCGGCAATCAGCCCCAGCATTTT.

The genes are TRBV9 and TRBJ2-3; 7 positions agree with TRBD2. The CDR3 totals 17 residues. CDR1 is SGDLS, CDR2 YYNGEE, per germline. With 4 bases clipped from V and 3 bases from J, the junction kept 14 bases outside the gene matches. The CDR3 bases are TGTGCCAGCAGCTACAGTCCACGGCGGGGGAGAACAGATACGCAGTATTTT. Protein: CASSYSPRRGRTDTQYF.

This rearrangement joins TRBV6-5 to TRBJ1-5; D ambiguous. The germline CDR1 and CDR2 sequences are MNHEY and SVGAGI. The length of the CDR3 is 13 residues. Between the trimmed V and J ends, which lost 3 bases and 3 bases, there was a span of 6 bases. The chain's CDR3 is CASSYTVNQPQHF. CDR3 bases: TGTGCCAGCAGTTATACAGTCAATCAGCCCCAGCATTTT.

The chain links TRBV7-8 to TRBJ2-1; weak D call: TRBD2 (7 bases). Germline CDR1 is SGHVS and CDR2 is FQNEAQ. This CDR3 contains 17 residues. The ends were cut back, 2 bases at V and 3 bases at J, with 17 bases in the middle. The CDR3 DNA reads TGTGCCAGCAGCTTATGGGGGGGCGCGAGCCGCTACAATGAGCAGTTCTTC. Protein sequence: CASSLWGGASRYNEQFF.

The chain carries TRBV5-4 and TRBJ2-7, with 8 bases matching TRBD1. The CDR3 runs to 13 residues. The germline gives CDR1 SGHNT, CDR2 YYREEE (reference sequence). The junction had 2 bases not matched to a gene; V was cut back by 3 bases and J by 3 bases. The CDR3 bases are TGTGCCAGCAGCTCGACAGGGGTCTACGAGCAGTACTTC. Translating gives CASSSTGVYEQYF.

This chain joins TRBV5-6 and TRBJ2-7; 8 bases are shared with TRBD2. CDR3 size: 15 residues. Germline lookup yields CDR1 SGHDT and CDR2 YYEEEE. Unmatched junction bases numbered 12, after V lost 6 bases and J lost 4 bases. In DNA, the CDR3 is TGTGCCAGCAAGGTAGGACGGGGGGGCCGGTACGAGCAGTACTTC. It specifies CASKVGRGGRYEQYF.

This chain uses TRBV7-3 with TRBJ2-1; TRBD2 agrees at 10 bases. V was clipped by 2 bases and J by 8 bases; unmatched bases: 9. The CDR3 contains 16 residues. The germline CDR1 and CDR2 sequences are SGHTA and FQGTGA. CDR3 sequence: CASSLEAGGPAHEQFF. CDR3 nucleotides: TGTGCCAGCAGCTTAGAAGCGGGAGGGCCAGCTCATGAGCAGTTCTTC.

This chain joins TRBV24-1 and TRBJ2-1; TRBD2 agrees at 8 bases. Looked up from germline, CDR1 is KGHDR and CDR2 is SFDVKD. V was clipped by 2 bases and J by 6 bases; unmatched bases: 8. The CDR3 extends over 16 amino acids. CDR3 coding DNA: TGTGCCACCAGTGATTGGACTAGCAATGTGGGCAATGAGCAGTTCTTC. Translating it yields CATSDWTSNVGNEQFF.

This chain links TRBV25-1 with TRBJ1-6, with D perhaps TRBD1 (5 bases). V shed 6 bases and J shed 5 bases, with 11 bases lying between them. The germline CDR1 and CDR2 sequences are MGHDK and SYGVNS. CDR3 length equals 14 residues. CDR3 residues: CASRNDRNNSPLHF. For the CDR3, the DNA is TGTGCCAGCAGAAACGACAGAAATAATTCACCCCTCCACTTT.

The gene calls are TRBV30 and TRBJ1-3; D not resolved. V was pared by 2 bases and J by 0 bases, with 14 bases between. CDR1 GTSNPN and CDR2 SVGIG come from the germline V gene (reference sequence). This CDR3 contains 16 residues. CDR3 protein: CAWSPTLAVSGNTIYF. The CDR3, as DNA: TGTGCCTGGAGTCCCACTCTGGCGGTCTCTGGAAACACCATATATTTT.

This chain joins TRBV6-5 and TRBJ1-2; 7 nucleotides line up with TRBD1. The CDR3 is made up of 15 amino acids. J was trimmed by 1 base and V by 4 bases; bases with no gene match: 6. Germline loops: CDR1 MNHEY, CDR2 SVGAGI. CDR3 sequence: CASSSGTADNYGYTF. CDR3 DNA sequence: TGTGCCAGCAGTTCCGGGACAGCGGATAACTATGGCTACACCTTC.

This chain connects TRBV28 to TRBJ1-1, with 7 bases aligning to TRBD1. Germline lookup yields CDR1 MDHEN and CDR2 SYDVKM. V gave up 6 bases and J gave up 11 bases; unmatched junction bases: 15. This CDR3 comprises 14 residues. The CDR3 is CASRPGQVWFLAFF. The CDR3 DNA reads TGTGCCAGCAGACCTGGACAGGTTTGGTTTTTGGCTTTCTTT.

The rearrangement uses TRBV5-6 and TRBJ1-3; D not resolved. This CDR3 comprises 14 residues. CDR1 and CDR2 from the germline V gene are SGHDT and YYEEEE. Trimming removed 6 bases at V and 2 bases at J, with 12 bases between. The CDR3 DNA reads TGTGCCAGCACCCGAGACATGACTGGAAACACCATATATTTT. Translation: CASTRDMTGNTIYF.

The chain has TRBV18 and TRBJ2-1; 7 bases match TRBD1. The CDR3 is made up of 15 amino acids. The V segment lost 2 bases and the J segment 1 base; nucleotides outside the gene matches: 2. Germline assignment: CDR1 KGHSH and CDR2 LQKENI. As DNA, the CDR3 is TGTGCCAGCTCACCAGACAGGGTATCCTACAATGAGCAGTTCTTC. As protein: CASSPDRVSYNEQFF.

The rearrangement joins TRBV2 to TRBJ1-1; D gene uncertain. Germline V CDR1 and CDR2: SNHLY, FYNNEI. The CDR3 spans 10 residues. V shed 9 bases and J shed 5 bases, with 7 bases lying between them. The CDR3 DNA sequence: TGTGCCAGGGGCAATACTGAAGCTTTCTTT. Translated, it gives CARGNTEAFF.

Here the CDR3 reads CASSFSVAGAEQYF. The CDR3 coding sequence is TGTGCCAGCAGCTTTTCGGTCGCGGGGGCCGAGCAGTACTTC. The chain couples TRBV7-9 to TRBJ2-7, with D maybe TRBD2 (7 bases). This CDR3 has 14 residues. The V end lost 3 bases, the J end lost 6 bases, and 15 bases lay between the germline ends. Per germline, CDR1 SEHNR and CDR2 FQNEAQ (reference sequence).

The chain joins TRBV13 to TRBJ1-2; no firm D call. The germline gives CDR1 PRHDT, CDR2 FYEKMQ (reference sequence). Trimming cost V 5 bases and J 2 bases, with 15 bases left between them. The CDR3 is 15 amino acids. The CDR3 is CASSGDPGLNYGYTF. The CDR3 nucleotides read TGTGCCAGCAGCGGAGACCCGGGTCTCAACTATGGCTACACCTTC.